A selection of T cell receptor beta chains follows, all from one sample in a study of breast tumors, draining lymph nodes, adjacent tissues. TCRdb called the multiplex PCR reads again in MiXCR, with one record for every CDR3 protein. Here the sample spans under 25,000 distinct CDR3 sequences, around 50% being singletons. The sequenced sample consisted of breast tumor tissue. The source is a female donor with breast cancer. Some clones in this sample may be carry-over from other donors' samples. Both conserved end residues are part of each CDR3. The D gene is left open where the match is weak. The size of a clone is reported for some rows only, either as once, few or many, or as a class for expanded clones.

cdr3_length,v_call,j_call,clone_size,d_call,cdr3_nt,cdr3_aa
15,TRBV19,TRBJ1-5,NA,NA,TGTGCCGGTGCCCCGGGGGCCATTTTGGGTCAGCCCCAGCATTTT,CAGAPGAILGQPQHF
16,TRBV11-3,TRBJ2-3,many,TRBD2,TGTGCCAGCAGCTTAGGACTAGCGGGAGAACGAGATACGCAGTATTTT,CASSLGLAGERDTQYF
14,TRBV7-9,TRBJ2-7,medium-sized,TRBD1,TGTGCCAGCAGCCCTCCCGGGACAGCCTACGAGCAGTACTTC,CASSPPGTAYEQYF
18,TRBV20-1,TRBJ2-1,NA,TRBD2,TGCAGTGCTAGAGTCCCCAGGACTAGCGGGAGGTTTGGAAATGAGCAGTTCTTC,CSARVPRTSGRFGNEQFF
15,TRBV20-1,TRBJ2-1,NA,TRBD2,TGCAGTGCTAGTGAACTAGCGGGCGCCCGCAATGAGCAGTTCTTC,CSASELAGARNEQFF
15,TRBV20-1,TRBJ2-1,NA,TRBD2,TGCAGTGCTCACCCAACTAGCGGGAGTGGGAATGAGCAGTTCTTC,CSAHPTSGSGNEQFF
12,TRBV30,TRBJ2-7,many,NA,TGTGCCTGGAGTGCGGGCAACTACGAGCAGTACTTC,CAWSAGNYEQYF
14,TRBV5-1,TRBJ2-7,NA,NA,TGCGCCAGCAGCTTGAGGGACAAGGACTACGGGCAGTACTTT,CASSLRDKDYGQYF
15,TRBV11-3,TRBJ2-5,NA,NA,TGTGCCAGCAGCTTTGGCCTGGGGGGTCAAGAGACCCAGTACTTC,CASSFGLGGQETQYF
16,TRBV5-1,TRBJ2-6,many,NA,TGCGCCAGCAGCTTGGGGGGAGCCTCTGGGGCCAACGTCCTGACTTTC,CASSLGGASGANVLTF